One and the same sample provided the 12 T cell receptor beta chains below, sequenced in a study of CXCR3-negative and CXCR3-positive naive CD8 T cells. 5' RACE with UMI labels generated the TRB cDNA libraries. TCRdb re-called the 5' RACE reads, yielding one record per CDR3 amino acid sequence without DNA. The sample features tens of thousands of distinct CDR3 sequences, with 20% to 30% in its top ten. The sequenced sample was memory CD8+ T cells from blood. The origin of the receptors is a human donor in good health. Some clones in this sample may be carry-over from other donors' samples.

The gene calls are TRBV27 and TRBJ2-3; TCRdb's D gene call, TRBD1, goes unchecked for lack of DNA. Germline V gene lookup returns CDR1 MNHEY and CDR2 SMNVEV (reference sequence). CDR3 size: 14 residues. CDR3 protein: CASSLDTGGGTQYF.

The J gene is TRBJ1-1, the V gene TRBV6-4; TCRdb outputs TRBD1, but without DNA this stays unchecked. This CDR3 has 14 amino acids. Germline CDR1 MRHNA, CDR2 SNTAGT. The CDR3 is CASSPGTGGGEAFF.

The chain is built from TRBV10-2 and TRBJ1-1; TCRdb returns TRBD1, unconfirmable since there is no DNA. The germline V gene encodes CDR1 WSHSY and CDR2 SAAADI. The length of the CDR3 is 13 residues. Here the CDR3 reads CASSATENTEAFF.

V is TRBV25-1 and J is TRBJ2-7; TCRdb gives TRBD1 as the D gene, but with no DNA this cannot be confirmed. The CDR3 consists of 14 residues. The germline V gene has CDR1 MGHDK and CDR2 SYGVNS. CDR3 sequence reads: CASTPERGSYEQYF.

The chain recombines TRBV6-4 with TRBJ2-3; absent DNA, TCRdb's TRBD2 call cannot be checked. Germline values: CDR1 MRHNA, CDR2 SNTAGT. There are 17 residues in the CDR3. This chain's CDR3 is CASSELAGSAGTDTQYF.

The chain recombines TRBV29-1 with TRBJ2-1; the D gene TCRdb calls, TRBD2, cannot be checked with no DNA. Germline CDR1 is SQVTM and CDR2 is ANQGSEA. The CDR3 runs 14 residues. The CDR3 loop is CSVRLANTYNEQFF.

The chain links TRBV29-1 to TRBJ2-7; no DNA is available, so the TRBD1 call from TCRdb remains unchecked. The CDR3 length is 14 residues. Germline CDR1 is SQVTM and CDR2 is ANQGSEA. The CDR3 protein is CSVETVDRTYEQYF.

The V gene is TRBV20-1, the J gene TRBJ2-3; the TCRdb D gene call, TRBD1, has no DNA to confirm it. The CDR3 covers 15 residues. Germline CDR1 and CDR2: DFQATT and SNEGSKA (reference sequence). The CDR3 reads CSARGDSLSTDTQYF.

The chain couples TRBV6-4 to TRBJ2-1. Germline values: CDR1 MRHNA, CDR2 SNTAGT. This CDR3 spans 13 amino acids. The CDR3: CASSPRPNNEQFF.

This chain uses TRBV29-1 with TRBJ2-1; the D gene TCRdb calls, TRBD2, cannot be checked with no DNA. Per germline, CDR1 SQVTM and CDR2 ANQGSEA. This CDR3 has 13 amino acids. This CDR3 is CSVASGSIDEQFF.

The CDR3 sequence is CASGPGQGFNQPQHF. The chain is built from TRBV12-5 and TRBJ1-5; the D call from TCRdb, TRBD1, cannot be confirmed without DNA. The germline V gene encodes CDR1 LGHNT and CDR2 FRNRAP. The CDR3 covers 15 residues.

V and J are TRBV29-1 and TRBJ2-3. From germline, CDR1 is SQVTM and CDR2 ANQGSEA. The CDR3 has 13 amino acids. This chain's CDR3 is CSGNEELGDTQYF.